The 9 T cell receptor beta chains below all came from one sample that was sequenced in a study of control samples from healthy donors and cancer patients. The assay was immunoSEQ multiplex PCR, and TCRdb's table has in-frame clones only and misses some. The sample yields 76,000 or so clones, around nine tenths seen once. The specimen sequenced was PBMCs. The origin of the receptors is a woman in her 50s with colorectal cancer.

The chain uses TRBV29-1 and TRBJ1-4; 8 nucleotides agree with TRBD1. V was clipped by 7 bases and J by 8 bases; unmatched bases: 6. CDR3 length equals 12 residues. Germline V lookup: CDR1 SQVTM, CDR2 ANQGSEA. CDR3 sequence (DNA): TGCAGCGGCGGACAGGGAGGAGAAAAACTGTTTTTT. Translating it yields CSGGQGGEKLFF. Drawing the rest from reference TRBV29-1 and TRBJ1-4, the complete variable domain is SAVISQKPSRDICQRGTSLTIQCQVDSQVTMMFWYRQQPGQSLTLIATANQGSEATYESGFVIDKFPISRPNLTFSTLTVSNMSPEDSSIYLCSGGQGGEKLFFGSGTQLSVL.

The V call is TRBV5-8, the J call TRBJ1-1; D perhaps matches TRBD1 (6 bases). Germline V gene data show CDR1 as SGHTS and CDR2 as YDEGEE. V was cut by 0 bases and J by 7 bases, with 10 bases left in between. The CDR3 is made up of 13 amino acids. CDR3 bases: TGTGCCAGCAGCTTGGCCTGGACAGATGAAGCTTTCTTT. Its protein is CASSLAWTDEAFF.

V usage is TRBV6-5 and J usage is TRBJ2-1; D is unresolved. The V and J ends lost 2 bases and 6 bases respectively, with 2 bases between them. Germline assignment: CDR1 MNHEY and CDR2 SVGAGI. The CDR3 consists of 11 residues. The CDR3 loop reads CASSYGNEQFF. CDR3 bases: TGTGCCAGCAGTTACGGCAATGAGCAGTTCTTC.

The chain recombines TRBV7-6 with TRBJ1-6; D gene ambiguous. The V end lost 2 bases, the J end lost 7 bases, and 9 bases lay between the germline ends. Germline values: CDR1 SGHVS, CDR2 FNYEAQ. This CDR3 region has 14 residues. This chain's CDR3 is CASSLPDRNSPLHF. CDR3 DNA sequence: TGTGCCAGCAGCTTACCGGACCGGAATTCACCCCTCCACTTT.

The chain recombines TRBV12-3 or TRBV12-4 with TRBJ1-3; D ambiguous. V gave up 7 bases and J gave up 3 bases, with 10 bases separating them. The CDR3 covers 13 residues. The CDR3 DNA reads as TGTGCCAGCACCCCGACGGATGGAAACACCATATATTTT. It codes for CASTPTDGNTIYF.

The V call is TRBV6-1, the J call TRBJ2-6; D is undetermined. Deletions cut 3 bases from V and 2 bases from J, with 8 bases between. This CDR3 has 15 residues. Germline assignment: CDR1 MNHNS and CDR2 SASEGT. CDR3 bases: TGTGCCAGCAGTGATTTCGGAGCTGGGGCCAACGTCCTGACTTTC. As protein: CASSDFGAGANVLTF.

This clone has a single count. The chain couples TRBV20-1 to TRBJ2-5, with a weak D call TRBD1 (6 bases). The CDR3 has 15 amino acids. Trimming removed 3 bases at V and 3 bases at J, with 17 bases between. Germline values: CDR1 DFQATT, CDR2 SNEGSKA (reference sequence). CDR3 sequence reads: CSASLQGGGKETQYF. CDR3 in DNA: TGCAGTGCTAGTTTACAGGGCGGAGGTAAAGAGACCCAGTACTTC.

The CDR3 bases are TGTGCCAGCAGTTTAACACAGGCGGGGGGTACCTATGGCTACACCTTC. Residues: CASSLTQAGGTYGYTF. The V gene is TRBV27, the J gene TRBJ1-2, with TRBD1 as a possible D gene (5 bases). V lost 2 bases and J 4 bases, leaving 17 bases between the germline ends. The CDR3 is 16 amino acids. Per the germline V gene, CDR1 is MNHEY and CDR2 is SMNVEV (reference sequence).

The chain combines TRBV18 with TRBJ1-3; a possible D gene is TRBD1 (6 bases). The germline V and J ends were trimmed by 5 bases and 4 bases, with 15 bases remaining between them. The CDR3 sequence is 15 residues long. Germline-derived CDR1 and CDR2 are KGHSH and LQKENI. The CDR3 loop reads CASSADRLEGNTIYF. CDR3 bases: TGTGCCAGCTCAGCCGACAGGCTAGAGGGAAACACCATATATTTT.